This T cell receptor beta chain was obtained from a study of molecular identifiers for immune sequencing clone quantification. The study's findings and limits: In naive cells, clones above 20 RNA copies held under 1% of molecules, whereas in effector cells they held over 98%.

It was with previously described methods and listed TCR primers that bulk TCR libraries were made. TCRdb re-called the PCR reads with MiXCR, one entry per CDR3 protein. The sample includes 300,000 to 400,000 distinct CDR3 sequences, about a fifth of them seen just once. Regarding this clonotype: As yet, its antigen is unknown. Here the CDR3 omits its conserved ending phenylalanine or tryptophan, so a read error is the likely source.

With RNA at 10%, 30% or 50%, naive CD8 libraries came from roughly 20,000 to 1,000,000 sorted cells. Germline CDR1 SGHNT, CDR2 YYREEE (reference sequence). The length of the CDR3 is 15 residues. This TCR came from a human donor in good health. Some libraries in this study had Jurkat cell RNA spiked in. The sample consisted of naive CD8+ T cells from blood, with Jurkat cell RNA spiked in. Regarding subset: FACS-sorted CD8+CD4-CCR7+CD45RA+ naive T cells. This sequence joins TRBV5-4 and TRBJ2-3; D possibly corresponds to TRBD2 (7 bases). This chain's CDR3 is CASGLIGGPRDTQYS. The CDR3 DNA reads TGTGCCAGCGGCTTGATCGGGGGGCCGAGAGATACGCAGTATTCT.